This T cell receptor (beta chain) comes out of a study of blood T cells in healthy people across ages. This CDR3 is 12 amino acids long. The V and J ends lost 5 bases and 10 bases, in that order; junction bases with no gene match: 5. In germline, CDR1 is SGHTA, CDR2 FQGTGA. A sample-barcoded 5' primer and a J-beta primer mix were used in a second PCR of roughly 7 to 11 cycles. TCRdb called the 5' RACE reads again in MiXCR, with one record for every CDR3 protein. This sample has about 2 million distinct CDR3 sequences, with about 49% found just once. This clonotype was detected a few times. This chain connects TRBV7-3 to TRBJ2-1; TRBD1 matches at 7 bases. This TCR derives from a woman in her 40s in good health. The sequencing input was blood. CDR3 sequence: CASSPGTDEQFF. In DNA form, the CDR3 reads TGTGCCAGCAGCCCGGGGACAGACGAGCAGTTCTTC.